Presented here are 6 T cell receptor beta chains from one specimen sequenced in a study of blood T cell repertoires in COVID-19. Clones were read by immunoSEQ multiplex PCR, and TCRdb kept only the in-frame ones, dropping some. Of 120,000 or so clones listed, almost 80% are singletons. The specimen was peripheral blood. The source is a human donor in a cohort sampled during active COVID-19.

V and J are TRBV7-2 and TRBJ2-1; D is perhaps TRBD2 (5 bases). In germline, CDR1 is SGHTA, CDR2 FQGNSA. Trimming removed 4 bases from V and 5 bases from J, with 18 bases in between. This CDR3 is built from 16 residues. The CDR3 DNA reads TGTGCCAGCAGCTCCCACCCCGGACTTGGGAACAATGAGCAGTTCTTC. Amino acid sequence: CASSSHPGLGNNEQFF.

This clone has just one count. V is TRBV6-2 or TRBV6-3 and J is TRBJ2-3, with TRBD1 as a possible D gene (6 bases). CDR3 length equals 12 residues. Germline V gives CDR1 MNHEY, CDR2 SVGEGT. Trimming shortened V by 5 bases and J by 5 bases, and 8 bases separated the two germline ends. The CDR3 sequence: CASSTGIDTQYF. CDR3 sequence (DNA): TGTGCCAGCAGTACAGGGATAGATACGCAGTATTTT.

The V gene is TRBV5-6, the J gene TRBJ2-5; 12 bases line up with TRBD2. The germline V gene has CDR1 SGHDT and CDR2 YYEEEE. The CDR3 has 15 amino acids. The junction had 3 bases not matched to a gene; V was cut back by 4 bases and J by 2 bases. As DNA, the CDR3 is TGTGCCAGCAGCGTCGGACTAGCGGGGCAAGAGACCCAGTACTTC. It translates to CASSVGLAGQETQYF.

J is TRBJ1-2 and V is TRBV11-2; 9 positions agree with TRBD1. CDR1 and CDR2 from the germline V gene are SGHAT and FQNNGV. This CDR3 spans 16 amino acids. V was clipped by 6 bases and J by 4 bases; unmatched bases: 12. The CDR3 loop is CASSSNRGQRGYGYTF. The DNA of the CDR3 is TGTGCCAGCAGTTCAAACAGGGGGCAACGGGGCTATGGCTACACCTTC.

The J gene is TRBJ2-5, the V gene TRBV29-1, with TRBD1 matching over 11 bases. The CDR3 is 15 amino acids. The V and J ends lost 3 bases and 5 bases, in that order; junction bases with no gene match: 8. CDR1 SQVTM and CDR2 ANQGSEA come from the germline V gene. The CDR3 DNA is TGCAGCGTTGAGACGGACAGGGGGCGAGGTGAGACCCAGTACTTC. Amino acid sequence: CSVETDRGRGETQYF.

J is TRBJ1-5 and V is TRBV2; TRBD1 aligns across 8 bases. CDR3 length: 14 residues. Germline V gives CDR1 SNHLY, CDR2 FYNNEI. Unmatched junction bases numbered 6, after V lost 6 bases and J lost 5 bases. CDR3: CASSAWTGHQPQHF. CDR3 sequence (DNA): TGTGCCAGCAGCGCCTGGACAGGGCATCAGCCCCAGCATTTT.